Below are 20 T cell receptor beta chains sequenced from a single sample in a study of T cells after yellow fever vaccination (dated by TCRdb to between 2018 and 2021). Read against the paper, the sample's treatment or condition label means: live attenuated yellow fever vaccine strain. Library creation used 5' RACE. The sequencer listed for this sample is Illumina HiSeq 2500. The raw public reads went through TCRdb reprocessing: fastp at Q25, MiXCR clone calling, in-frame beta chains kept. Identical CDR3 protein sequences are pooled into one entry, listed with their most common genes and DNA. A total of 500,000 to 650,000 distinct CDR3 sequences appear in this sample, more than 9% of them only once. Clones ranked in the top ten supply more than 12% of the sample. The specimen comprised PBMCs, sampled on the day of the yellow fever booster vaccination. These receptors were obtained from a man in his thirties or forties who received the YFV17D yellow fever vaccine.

The CDR3 region is CSVARAGVKETQYF. For the CDR3, the DNA is TGCAGCGTTGCGAGGGCAGGGGTAAAAGAGACCCAGTACTTC. This chain connects TRBV29-1 to TRBJ2-5, with D perhaps TRBD1 (6 bases). This CDR3 has 14 amino acids. Germline V gene lookup returns CDR1 SQVTM and CDR2 ANQGSEA. Trimming removed 4 bases at V and 3 bases at J, with 15 bases between.

The CDR3 DNA is TGTGCCAGCGTTGAGGGTACGGGGGAGCAGTACTTC. This translates into CASVEGTGEQYF. The V and J genes are TRBV2 and TRBJ2-7, with D perhaps matching TRBD2 (5 bases). Germline assignment: CDR1 SNHLY and CDR2 FYNNEI. V was cut by 8 bases and J by 7 bases, with 15 bases left in between. The CDR3 has 12 amino acids.

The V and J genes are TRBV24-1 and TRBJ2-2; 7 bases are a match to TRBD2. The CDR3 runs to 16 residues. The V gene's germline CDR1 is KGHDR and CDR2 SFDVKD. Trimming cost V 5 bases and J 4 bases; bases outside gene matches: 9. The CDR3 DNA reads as TGTGCCACCAGTGGTACTAGCGAGAGTTTCACCGGGGAGCTGTTTTTT. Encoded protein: CATSGTSESFTGELFF.

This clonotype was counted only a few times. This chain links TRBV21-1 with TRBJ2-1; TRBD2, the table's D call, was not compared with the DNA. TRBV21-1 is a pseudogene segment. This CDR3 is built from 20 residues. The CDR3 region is CASSKASTSFPKSSYNEQFF. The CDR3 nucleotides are TGTGCCAGCAGCAAAGCGTCGACTAGTTTCCCGAAGAGCTCCTACAATGAGCAGTTCTTC.

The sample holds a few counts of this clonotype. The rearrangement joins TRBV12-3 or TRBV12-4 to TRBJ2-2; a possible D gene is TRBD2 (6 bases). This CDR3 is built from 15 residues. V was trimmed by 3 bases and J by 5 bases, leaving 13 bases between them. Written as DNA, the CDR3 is TGTGCCAGCAGTTTCCACGGGAGAGTTACCGGGGAGCTGTTTTTT. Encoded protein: CASSFHGRVTGELFF.

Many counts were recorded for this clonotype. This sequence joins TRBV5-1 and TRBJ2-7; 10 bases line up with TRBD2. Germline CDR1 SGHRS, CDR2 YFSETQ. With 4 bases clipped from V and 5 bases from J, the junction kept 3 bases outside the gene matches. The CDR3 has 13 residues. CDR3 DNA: TGCGCCAGCAGCGGGGGACTAGCGAACGAGCAGTACTTC. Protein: CASSGGLANEQYF.

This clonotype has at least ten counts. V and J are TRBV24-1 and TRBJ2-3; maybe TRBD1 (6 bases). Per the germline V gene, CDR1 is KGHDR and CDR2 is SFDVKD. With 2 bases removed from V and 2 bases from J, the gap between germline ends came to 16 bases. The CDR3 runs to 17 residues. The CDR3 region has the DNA TGTGCCACCAGTGATTCGCCCTCAGGGGCCCCCACAGATACGCAGTATTTT. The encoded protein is CATSDSPSGAPTDTQYF.

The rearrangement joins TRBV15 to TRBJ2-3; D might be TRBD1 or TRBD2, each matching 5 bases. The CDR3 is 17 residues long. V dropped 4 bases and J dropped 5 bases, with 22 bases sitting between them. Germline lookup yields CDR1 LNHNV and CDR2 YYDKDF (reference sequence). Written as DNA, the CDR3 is TGTGCCACCAGCAAGTTACTCGGGGAAGCAAGGGGAGATACGCAGTATTTT. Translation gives CATSKLLGEARGDTQYF.

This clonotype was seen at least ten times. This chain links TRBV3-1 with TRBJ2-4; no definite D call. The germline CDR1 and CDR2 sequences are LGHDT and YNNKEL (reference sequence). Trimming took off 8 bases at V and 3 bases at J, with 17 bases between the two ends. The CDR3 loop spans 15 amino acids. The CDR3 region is CASGENLLDKNIQYF. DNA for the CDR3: TGTGCCAGCGGCGAAAATCTCTTGGACAAAAACATTCAGTACTTC.

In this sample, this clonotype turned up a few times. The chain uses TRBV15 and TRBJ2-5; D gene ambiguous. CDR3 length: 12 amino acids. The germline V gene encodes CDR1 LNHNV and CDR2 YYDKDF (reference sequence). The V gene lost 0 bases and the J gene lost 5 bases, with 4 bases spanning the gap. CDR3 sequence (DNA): TGTGCCACCAGCAGAGATGTGGAGACCCAGTACTTC. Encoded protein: CATSRDVETQYF.

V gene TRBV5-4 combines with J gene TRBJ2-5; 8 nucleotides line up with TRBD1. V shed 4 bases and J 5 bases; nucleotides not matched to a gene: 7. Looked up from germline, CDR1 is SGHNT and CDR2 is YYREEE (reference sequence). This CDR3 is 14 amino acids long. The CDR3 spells CASSPGGAPETQYF. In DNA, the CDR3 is TGTGCCAGCAGCCCAGGGGGCGCCCCGGAGACCCAGTACTTC.

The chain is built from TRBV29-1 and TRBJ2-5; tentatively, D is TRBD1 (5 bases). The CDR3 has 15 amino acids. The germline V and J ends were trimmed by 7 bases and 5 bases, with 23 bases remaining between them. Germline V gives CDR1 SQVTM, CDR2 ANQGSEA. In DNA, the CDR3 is TGCAGCGCCCGAGACAGTCAAGGGAAGTCTGAGACCCAGTACTTC. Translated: CSARDSQGKSETQYF.

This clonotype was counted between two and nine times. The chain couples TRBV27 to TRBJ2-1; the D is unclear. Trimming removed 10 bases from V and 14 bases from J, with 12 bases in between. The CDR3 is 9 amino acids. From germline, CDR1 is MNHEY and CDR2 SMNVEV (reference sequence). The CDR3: CAMDLCKFF. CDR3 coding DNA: TGTGCCATGGACCTGTGCAAGTTCTTC.

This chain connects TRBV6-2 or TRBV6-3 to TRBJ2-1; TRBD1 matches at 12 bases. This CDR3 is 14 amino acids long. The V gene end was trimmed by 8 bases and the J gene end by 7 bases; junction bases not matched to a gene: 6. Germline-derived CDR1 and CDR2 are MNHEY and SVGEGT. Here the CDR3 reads CASRTGQGANEQFF. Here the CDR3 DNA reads TGTGCCAGCCGAACGGGACAGGGGGCAAATGAGCAGTTCTTC.

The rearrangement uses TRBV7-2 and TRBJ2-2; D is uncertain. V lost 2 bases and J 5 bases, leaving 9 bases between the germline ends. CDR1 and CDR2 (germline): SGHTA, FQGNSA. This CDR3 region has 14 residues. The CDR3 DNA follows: TGTGCCAGCAGCTTATTTTGGGTGACCGGGGAGCTGTTTTTT. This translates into CASSLFWVTGELFF.

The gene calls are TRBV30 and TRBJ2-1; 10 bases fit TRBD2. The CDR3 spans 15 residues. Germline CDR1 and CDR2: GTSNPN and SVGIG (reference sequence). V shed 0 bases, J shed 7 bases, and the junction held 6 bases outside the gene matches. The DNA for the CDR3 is TGTGCCTGGAGTGTACGAGCGGGAGGGCCTAATGAGCAGTTCTTC. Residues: CAWSVRAGGPNEQFF.

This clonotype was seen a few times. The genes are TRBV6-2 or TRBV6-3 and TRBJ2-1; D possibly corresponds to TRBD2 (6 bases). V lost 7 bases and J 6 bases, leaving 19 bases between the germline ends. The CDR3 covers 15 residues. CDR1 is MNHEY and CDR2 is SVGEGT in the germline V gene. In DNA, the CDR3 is TGTGCCAGCACCCTGGACCGGGACTTTGCCAATGAGCAGTTCTTC. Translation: CASTLDRDFANEQFF.

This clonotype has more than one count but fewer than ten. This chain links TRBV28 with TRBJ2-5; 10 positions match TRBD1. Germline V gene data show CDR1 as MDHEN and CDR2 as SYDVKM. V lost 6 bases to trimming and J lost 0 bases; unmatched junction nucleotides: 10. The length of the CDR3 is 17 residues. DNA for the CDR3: TGTGCCAGCAGACCGCCGCGGGGACAGGGGAACCAAGAGACCCAGTACTTC. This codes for CASRPPRGQGNQETQYF.

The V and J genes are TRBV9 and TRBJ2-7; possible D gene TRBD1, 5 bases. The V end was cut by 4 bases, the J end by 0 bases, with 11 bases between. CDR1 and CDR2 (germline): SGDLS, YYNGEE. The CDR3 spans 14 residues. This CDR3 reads CASSPTAFSYEQYF. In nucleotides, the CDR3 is TGTGCCAGCAGCCCGACAGCTTTCTCCTACGAGCAGTACTTC. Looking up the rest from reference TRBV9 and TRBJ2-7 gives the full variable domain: DSGVTQTPKHLITATGQRVTLRCSPRSGDLSVYWYQQSLDQGLQFLIQYYNGEERAKGNILERFSAQQFPDLHSELNLSSLELGDSALYFCASSPTAFSYEQYFGPGTRLTVT.

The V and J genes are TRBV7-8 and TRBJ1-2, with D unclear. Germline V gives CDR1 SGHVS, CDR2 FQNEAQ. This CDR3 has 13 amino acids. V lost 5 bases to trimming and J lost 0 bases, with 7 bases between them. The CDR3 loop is CASSREANYGYTF. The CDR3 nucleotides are TGTGCCAGCAGCCGTGAGGCTAACTATGGCTACACCTTC.